Ten or more counts support the clone carrying this TCR beta chain. RNA-based 3' RACE libraries used unique molecular identifiers. A single record per CDR3 protein comes from TCRdb applying MiXCR to the 3' RACE reads. The table includes about 89,000 distinct CDR3 sequences, around 6.9% detected once. The entry originates in a study of HIV-infected children after antiretroviral therapy interruption. The overall study: Samples from the continuous-treatment group were taken at weeks 0, 48 and 150.

The treatment is: PENTA 11 planned treatment interruption arm or continuous ART arm. The material sequenced was CD45RA+ CD4+ T cells from PBMCs, pooled from several time points, taken from a donor given antiretroviral therapy, either interrupted or continuous. Subset denoted: naive CD4+ CD45RA+ CD45RO- T cells. The receptor's source is a pool of human donors with HIV.

In DNA form, the CDR3 reads TGTGCCAGCAGAACTACTGGCCGCGGCAACACAGATACGCAGTATTTT. This codes for CASRTTGRGNTDTQYF. V is TRBV28 and J is TRBJ2-3; D is unclear. The CDR3 is 16 amino acids. Germline CDR1 and CDR2: MDHEN and SYDVKM. Deletions cut 6 bases from V and 2 bases from J, with 18 bases between. Supplemented by reference TRBV28 and TRBJ2-3, the full variable domain reads DVKVTQSSRYLVKRTGEKVFLECVQDMDHENMFWYRQDPGLGLRLIYFSYDVKMKEKGDIPEGYSVSREKKERFSLILESASTNQTSMYLCASRTTGRGNTDTQYFGPGTRLTVL.